These T cell receptor beta chains were read from a single sample in a study of technical replicates of blood from a few donors. Libraries were prepared by immunoSEQ multiplex PCR; TCRdb keeps only in-frame clonotypes and omits some of them. The sample holds some 80,000 clones, 85% to 95% seen once. What was sequenced was T cells isolated from PBMCs. These receptors all come from a human donor in good health. The CDR3 runs from the conserved cysteine through the conserved F or W. Each record gives: J gene, clone size, V gene, D gene, CDR3 protein, CDR3 DNA. The D gene is left open where the match is weak. Size is omitted from some rows. Given values are once, few, many or a class for expanded clones.

j_call: TRBJ2-1
clone_size: NA
v_call: TRBV19
d_call: TRBD1
cdr3_aa: CASSRQGEKEQFF
cdr3_nt: TGTGCCAGTAGCCGACAGGGGGAGAAGGAGCAGTTCTTC

j_call: TRBJ2-7
clone_size: NA
v_call: TRBV18
d_call: NA
cdr3_aa: CASSPGGNSYEQYF
cdr3_nt: TGTGCCAGCTCACCAGGGGGGAACTCCTACGAGCAGTACTTC

j_call: TRBJ1-1
clone_size: NA
v_call: TRBV30
d_call: TRBD1
cdr3_aa: CAWSGADRAGAFF
cdr3_nt: TGTGCCTGGAGTGGAGCCGACAGGGCGGGGGCTTTCTTT

j_call: TRBJ2-5
clone_size: NA
v_call: TRBV11-2
d_call: NA
cdr3_aa: CASSLVGVRALQETQYF
cdr3_nt: TGTGCCAGCAGCTTAGTTGGTGTGCGTGCCCTCCAAGAGACCCAGTACTTC

j_call: TRBJ2-5
clone_size: once
v_call: TRBV4-1
d_call: TRBD2
cdr3_aa: CASSQVGREEETQYF
cdr3_nt: TGCGCCAGCAGCCAAGTGGGGCGGGAGGAAGAGACCCAGTACTTC

j_call: TRBJ1-1
clone_size: NA
v_call: TRBV4-2
d_call: TRBD1
cdr3_aa: CASSQGTGDTEAFF
cdr3_nt: TGTGCCAGCAGCCAGGGGACAGGGGACACTGAAGCTTTCTTT

j_call: TRBJ2-1
clone_size: NA
v_call: TRBV18
d_call: TRBD2
cdr3_aa: CASSPALAGATEQFF
cdr3_nt: TGTGCCAGCTCACCGGCTCTAGCGGGAGCCACTGAGCAGTTCTTC

j_call: TRBJ1-2
clone_size: NA
v_call: TRBV7-9
d_call: TRBD1
cdr3_aa: CASSLDGRTGEGYTF
cdr3_nt: TGTGCCAGCAGCTTAGATGGACGGACAGGGGAAGGCTACACCTTC

j_call: TRBJ1-2
clone_size: NA
v_call: TRBV28
d_call: TRBD1
cdr3_aa: CASSLFSTGGHGYTF
cdr3_nt: TGTGCCAGCAGTTTATTCTCGACAGGGGGACACGGCTACACCTTC

j_call: TRBJ2-7
clone_size: once
v_call: TRBV5-4
d_call: NA
cdr3_aa: CASSLRTGSSYEQYF
cdr3_nt: TGTGCCAGCAGCTTGAGGACGGGGAGCTCCTACGAGCAGTACTTC

j_call: TRBJ1-5
clone_size: NA
v_call: TRBV7-2
d_call: NA
cdr3_aa: CASSLGEEVEAYSNQPQHF
cdr3_nt: TGTGCCAGCAGCTTAGGAGAAGAGGTCGAGGCTTATAGCAATCAGCCCCAGCATTTT

j_call: TRBJ2-1
clone_size: NA
v_call: TRBV9
d_call: NA
cdr3_aa: CASSVGPSSYNEQFF
cdr3_nt: TGTGCCAGCAGCGTAGGACCTAGCTCCTACAATGAGCAGTTCTTC

j_call: TRBJ1-2
clone_size: once
v_call: TRBV15
d_call: NA
cdr3_aa: CATSSLMGYTF
cdr3_nt: TGTGCCACCAGCAGCCTTATGGGCTACACCTTC

j_call: TRBJ1-1
clone_size: once
v_call: TRBV7-9
d_call: NA
cdr3_aa: CASSRGQGNTEAFF
cdr3_nt: TGTGCCAGCAGCCGTGGACAAGGAAACACTGAAGCTTTCTTT

j_call: TRBJ1-3
clone_size: NA
v_call: TRBV4-2
d_call: NA
cdr3_aa: CASSPNQGPFGNTIYF
cdr3_nt: TGTGCCAGCAGCCCCAACCAGGGTCCCTTTGGAAACACCATATATTTT

j_call: TRBJ1-5
clone_size: NA
v_call: TRBV28
d_call: NA
cdr3_aa: CASSLGHRNQPQHF
cdr3_nt: TGTGCCAGCAGTTTAGGACATCGTAATCAGCCCCAGCATTTT

j_call: TRBJ1-1
clone_size: NA
v_call: TRBV12-5
d_call: NA
cdr3_aa: CASGSDSLNTEAFF
cdr3_nt: TGTGCTAGTGGTTCGGACAGTTTGAACACTGAAGCTTTCTTT

j_call: TRBJ1-3
clone_size: NA
v_call: TRBV6-1
d_call: TRBD1
cdr3_aa: CASRDRGSGNTIYF
cdr3_nt: TGTGCCAGCAGGGACAGGGGCTCTGGAAACACCATATATTTT

j_call: TRBJ1-2
clone_size: few
v_call: TRBV5-4
d_call: NA
cdr3_aa: CASSFGQNYGYTF
cdr3_nt: TGTGCCAGCAGCTTTGGACAGAACTATGGCTACACCTTC

j_call: TRBJ2-7
clone_size: NA
v_call: TRBV7-9
d_call: TRBD1
cdr3_aa: CASSRDRLSYEQYF
cdr3_nt: TGTGCCAGCAGCCGGGACAGATTGTCCTACGAGCAGTACTTC

j_call: TRBJ1-3
clone_size: NA
v_call: TRBV10-1
d_call: NA
cdr3_aa: CASSNTGNTIYF
cdr3_nt: TGCGCCAGCAGTAACACAGGAAACACCATATATTTT

j_call: TRBJ2-1
clone_size: NA
v_call: TRBV4-3
d_call: NA
cdr3_aa: CASSQDPLAPHNEQFF
cdr3_nt: TGCGCCAGCAGCCAAGACCCACTAGCTCCTCACAATGAGCAGTTCTTC

j_call: TRBJ1-2
clone_size: NA
v_call: TRBV9
d_call: NA
cdr3_aa: CASSVLQATNYGYTF
cdr3_nt: TGTGCCAGCAGCGTATTACAGGCTACCAACTATGGCTACACCTTC

j_call: TRBJ1-2
clone_size: NA
v_call: TRBV30
d_call: NA
cdr3_aa: CAWTRDYGYTF
cdr3_nt: TGTGCCTGGACCCGGGACTATGGCTACACCTTC

j_call: TRBJ1-5
clone_size: NA
v_call: TRBV4-1
d_call: TRBD1
cdr3_aa: CASSIRDRGGGNQPQHF
cdr3_nt: TGCGCCAGCAGCATCCGGGACAGGGGAGGAGGCAATCAGCCCCAGCATTTT

j_call: TRBJ2-1
clone_size: NA
v_call: TRBV29-1
d_call: TRBD2
cdr3_aa: CSVDTSGRLEQFF
cdr3_nt: TGCAGCGTTGATACAAGCGGGAGGCTTGAGCAGTTCTTC

j_call: TRBJ2-2
clone_size: NA
v_call: TRBV4-3
d_call: TRBD1
cdr3_aa: CASSQRLDRAPGELFF
cdr3_nt: TGCGCCAGCAGCCAACGTTTGGACAGGGCTCCCGGGGAGCTGTTTTTT

j_call: TRBJ2-5
clone_size: NA
v_call: TRBV5-4
d_call: NA
cdr3_aa: CASSPRGPETQYF
cdr3_nt: TGTGCCAGCAGCCCCAGGGGTCCAGAGACCCAGTACTTC

j_call: TRBJ2-2
clone_size: NA
v_call: TRBV6-5
d_call: TRBD2
cdr3_aa: CASTPGTTNTGELFF
cdr3_nt: TGTGCCAGCACACCCGGGACTACTAACACCGGGGAGCTGTTTTTT

j_call: TRBJ2-5
clone_size: NA
v_call: TRBV4-2
d_call: NA
cdr3_aa: CASSRPEGGTQYF
cdr3_nt: TGTGCCAGCAGCCGACCTGAAGGCGGGACCCAGTACTTC

j_call: TRBJ1-1
clone_size: NA
v_call: TRBV10-3
d_call: NA
cdr3_aa: CAIRAGDTEAFF
cdr3_nt: TGTGCCATCAGGGCAGGGGACACTGAAGCTTTCTTT

j_call: TRBJ1-1
clone_size: NA
v_call: TRBV6-4
d_call: NA
cdr3_aa: CASSDSKSGPAFF
cdr3_nt: TGTGCCAGCAGTGACTCGAAGTCTGGGCCAGCTTTCTTT

j_call: TRBJ1-4
clone_size: NA
v_call: TRBV25-1
d_call: TRBD1
cdr3_aa: CASSVTGTGREKLFF
cdr3_nt: TGTGCCAGCAGTGTAACCGGGACAGGGAGAGAAAAACTGTTTTTT